Listed below are T cell receptor beta chains from one sample, sequenced in a study of blood T cells in healthy people across ages. Each CDR3 protein gets one entry after TCRdb re-called the 5' RACE reads with MiXCR. The table lists about 1 million distinct CDR3 sequences, 35% to 55% of them singletons. What was sequenced was blood. All receptors derive from a woman aged 55-69 years in good health. Each CDR3 is given with its conserved first and last residue. D genes are given only for firm matches. Size tells how often a clone was seen (once, few, many) or the class of an expanded clone, and some rows leave it out.

j_call: TRBJ2-5
clone_size: -
v_call: TRBV20-1
d_call: TRBD2
cdr3_nt: TGCAGTGCACAGACGGCTAGCGGGAGGGCCAGGGAGACCCAGTACTTC
cdr3_aa: CSAQTASGRARETQYF

j_call: TRBJ1-2
clone_size: few
v_call: TRBV27
d_call: -
cdr3_nt: TGTGCCAGCAGACCGGGGCCTAACTATGGCTACACCTTC
cdr3_aa: CASRPGPNYGYTF

j_call: TRBJ2-3
clone_size: few
v_call: TRBV6-5
d_call: -
cdr3_nt: TGTGCCAGCAGTTACTCGCAGACTAGCACAGATACGCAGTATTTT
cdr3_aa: CASSYSQTSTDTQYF

j_call: TRBJ2-5
clone_size: once
v_call: TRBV10-2
d_call: TRBD1
cdr3_nt: TGCGCCAGCAGTGATGCGACAGGGGTCCAAGAGACCCAGTACTTC
cdr3_aa: CASSDATGVQETQYF

j_call: TRBJ2-7
clone_size: -
v_call: TRBV4-1
d_call: -
cdr3_nt: TGCGCCAGCAGCCAAGATCCAGGCCACTACGAGCAGTACTTC
cdr3_aa: CASSQDPGHYEQYF

j_call: TRBJ2-3
clone_size: few
v_call: TRBV7-6
d_call: -
cdr3_nt: TGTGCCAGCAGCTTAGCTGGGGGGACATCCCGGGATACGCAGTATTTT
cdr3_aa: CASSLAGGTSRDTQYF

j_call: TRBJ2-1
clone_size: -
v_call: TRBV20-1
d_call: TRBD2
cdr3_nt: TGCAGTGCTCCGGGACTAGCGGCGAATGAGCAGTTCTTC
cdr3_aa: CSAPGLAANEQFF

j_call: TRBJ2-3
clone_size: -
v_call: TRBV5-1
d_call: TRBD1
cdr3_nt: TGCGCCAGCAGCGCCGGGACAGGGTCTAAGGATACGCAGTATTTT
cdr3_aa: CASSAGTGSKDTQYF

j_call: TRBJ2-7
clone_size: many
v_call: TRBV29-1
d_call: TRBD2
cdr3_nt: TGCAGCGTTGAAGCCCTAGCGGGAGAGCAGTACTTC
cdr3_aa: CSVEALAGEQYF

j_call: TRBJ2-3
clone_size: -
v_call: TRBV2
d_call: TRBD2
cdr3_nt: TGTGCCAGCAGCGATAGCGGGAGCACGCAGTATTTT
cdr3_aa: CASSDSGSTQYF

j_call: TRBJ1-6
clone_size: -
v_call: TRBV30
d_call: -
cdr3_nt: TGTGCCGGGAATGCAGGGCCCTCACCCCTCCACTTT
cdr3_aa: CAGNAGPSPLHF

j_call: TRBJ1-4
clone_size: -
v_call: TRBV6-1
d_call: TRBD1
cdr3_nt: TGTGCCAGCAGGCTGGGACAGGGACGTGAAAAACTGTTTTTT
cdr3_aa: CASRLGQGREKLFF

j_call: TRBJ2-7
clone_size: -
v_call: TRBV5-5
d_call: TRBD2
cdr3_nt: TGTGCCAGCAGCCTAAGACCCGGGACTATATTCTCCTACGAGCAGTACTTC
cdr3_aa: CASSLRPGTIFSYEQYF

j_call: TRBJ2-5
clone_size: -
v_call: TRBV6-5
d_call: TRBD2
cdr3_nt: TGTGCCAGCAGTACCCCACTAGCGGGAGGGTGGGAGACCCAGTACTTC
cdr3_aa: CASSTPLAGGWETQYF

j_call: TRBJ2-1
clone_size: many
v_call: TRBV20-1
d_call: -
cdr3_nt: TGCAGTGCTAGAGATGCAGACGTCTACAATGAGCAGTTCTTC
cdr3_aa: CSARDADVYNEQFF

j_call: TRBJ2-7
clone_size: many
v_call: TRBV10-3
d_call: TRBD2
cdr3_nt: TGTGCCATCAGTACCGGGACTAGCGGCTACGAGCAGTACTTC
cdr3_aa: CAISTGTSGYEQYF

j_call: TRBJ2-1
clone_size: few
v_call: TRBV6-2/TRBV6-3
d_call: TRBD2
cdr3_nt: TGTGCCAGCAGCACTAGCGGGAGGGGGCAGTTCTTC
cdr3_aa: CASSTSGRGQFF

j_call: TRBJ2-7
clone_size: -
v_call: TRBV7-3
d_call: TRBD2
cdr3_nt: TGTGCCAGCAGCCGGGGGGGGGATGAAAATGAGCAGTACTTC
cdr3_aa: CASSRGGDENEQYF

j_call: TRBJ1-5
clone_size: -
v_call: TRBV2
d_call: -
cdr3_nt: TGTGCCAGCAGTGACACCAACGGGGCACGGAATCAGCCCCAGCATTTT
cdr3_aa: CASSDTNGARNQPQHF

j_call: TRBJ1-5
clone_size: -
v_call: TRBV7-9
d_call: -
cdr3_nt: TGTGCCAGCAGCTTTGTTAGGGAAATAAGCAATCAGCCCCAGCATTTT
cdr3_aa: CASSFVREISNQPQHF

j_call: TRBJ2-3
clone_size: -
v_call: TRBV27
d_call: TRBD2
cdr3_nt: TGTGCCAGCAGTCTAGCGGGGGGTGAGAGAGATACGCAGTATTTT
cdr3_aa: CASSLAGGERDTQYF

j_call: TRBJ2-1
clone_size: -
v_call: TRBV27
d_call: -
cdr3_nt: TGTGCCAGCAGTCGTCCCACCCTAAACGCCTACAATGAGCAGTTCTTC
cdr3_aa: CASSRPTLNAYNEQFF

j_call: TRBJ2-7
clone_size: many
v_call: TRBV30
d_call: -
cdr3_nt: TGTGCCTGGAAGGTCTCCTACGAGCAGTACTTC
cdr3_aa: CAWKVSYEQYF

j_call: TRBJ2-3
clone_size: -
v_call: TRBV21-1
d_call: -
cdr3_nt: TGTGCCGGCAGCCCGCCCGGGACTAGCATCACAGATACGCAGTATTTT
cdr3_aa: CAGSPPGTSITDTQYF

j_call: TRBJ2-7
clone_size: -
v_call: TRBV3-1
d_call: TRBD2
cdr3_nt: TGTGCCAGCAGCCTGCGGGGGACCGACGAGCAGTACTTC
cdr3_aa: CASSLRGTDEQYF

j_call: TRBJ2-7
clone_size: few
v_call: TRBV13
d_call: -
cdr3_nt: TGTGCCAGCAGCTTGTCGTCAGGGCAGGGTATCTACGAGCAGTACTTC
cdr3_aa: CASSLSSGQGIYEQYF

j_call: TRBJ1-2
clone_size: -
v_call: TRBV6-6
d_call: -
cdr3_nt: TGTGCCAGCAGTTACTCGACACAGCTCACTAACTATGGCTACACCTTC
cdr3_aa: CASSYSTQLTNYGYTF

j_call: TRBJ2-3
clone_size: -
v_call: TRBV9
d_call: TRBD2
cdr3_nt: TGTGCCAACAGCCCCTCCGGGAGGGGTGGCACAGATACGCAGTATTTT
cdr3_aa: CANSPSGRGGTDTQYF

j_call: TRBJ2-7
clone_size: -
v_call: TRBV12-3/TRBV12-4
d_call: TRBD1
cdr3_nt: TGTGCCAGCAGTGCCGGGACAGTTTACGAGCAGTACTTC
cdr3_aa: CASSAGTVYEQYF

j_call: TRBJ1-1
clone_size: -
v_call: TRBV10-3
d_call: -
cdr3_nt: TGTGCCATCAATGGGGGCGCGGGGGACACTGAAGCTTTCTTT
cdr3_aa: CAINGGAGDTEAFF

j_call: TRBJ2-3
clone_size: -
v_call: TRBV4-1
d_call: -
cdr3_nt: TGCGCCAGCAGCCTTCGGGTGGGCGGCACAGATACGCAGTATTTT
cdr3_aa: CASSLRVGGTDTQYF